The source of this TCR beta chain is a study of shared clonotypes between healthy human individuals. Study results and caveats: Naive subsets generally had larger estimated richness than memory subsets. A reduction in generation probabilities was seen for non-shared clonotypes relative to those shared by all four donors. The sharing of 4% to 5.5% of naive CD4 clonotypes was seen across a handful of donors.

The input for sorted-subset replicate PCRs was around 210 ng DNA, tens of thousands of T cell genomes. The protocol was immunoSEQ multiplex PCR, while the TCRdb copy is restricted to in-frame clones and leaves out a portion. The sample records some 2,000,000 clones, about 95% being singletons. The length of the CDR3 is 13 residues. The germline CDR1 and CDR2 sequences are SQVTM and ANQGSEA. V dropped 6 bases and J dropped 4 bases, with 16 bases sitting between them. Regarding this clone: The antigen is undetermined.

The naive CD8 population came from CD45RO-negative cells selected for CCR7, without terminally differentiated effector memory CD45RA+ cells. The specimen was naive CD8+ T cells sorted from blood. This chain joins TRBV29-1 and TRBJ2-7; TRBD1 or TRBD2 may be the D gene (5 bases each). This receptor was taken from a man between 18 and 35 years old in good health. DNA of the CDR3: TGCAGCGTCCGAGGGGACGCCGGATACGAGCAGTACTTC. This gives the protein CSVRGDAGYEQYF.